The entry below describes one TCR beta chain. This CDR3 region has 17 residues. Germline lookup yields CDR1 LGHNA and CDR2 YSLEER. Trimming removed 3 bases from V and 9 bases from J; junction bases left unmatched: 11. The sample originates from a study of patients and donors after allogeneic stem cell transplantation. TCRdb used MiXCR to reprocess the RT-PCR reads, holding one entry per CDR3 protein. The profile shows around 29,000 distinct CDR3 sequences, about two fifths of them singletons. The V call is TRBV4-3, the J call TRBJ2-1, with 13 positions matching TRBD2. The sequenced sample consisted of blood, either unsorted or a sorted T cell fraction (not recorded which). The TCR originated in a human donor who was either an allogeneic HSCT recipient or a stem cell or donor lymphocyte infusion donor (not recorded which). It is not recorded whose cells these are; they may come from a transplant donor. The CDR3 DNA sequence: TGCGCCAGCAGCCATCCAAGGACTAGCGGGAGTTTGAGTGAGCAGTTCTTC. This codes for CASSHPRTSGSLSEQFF.